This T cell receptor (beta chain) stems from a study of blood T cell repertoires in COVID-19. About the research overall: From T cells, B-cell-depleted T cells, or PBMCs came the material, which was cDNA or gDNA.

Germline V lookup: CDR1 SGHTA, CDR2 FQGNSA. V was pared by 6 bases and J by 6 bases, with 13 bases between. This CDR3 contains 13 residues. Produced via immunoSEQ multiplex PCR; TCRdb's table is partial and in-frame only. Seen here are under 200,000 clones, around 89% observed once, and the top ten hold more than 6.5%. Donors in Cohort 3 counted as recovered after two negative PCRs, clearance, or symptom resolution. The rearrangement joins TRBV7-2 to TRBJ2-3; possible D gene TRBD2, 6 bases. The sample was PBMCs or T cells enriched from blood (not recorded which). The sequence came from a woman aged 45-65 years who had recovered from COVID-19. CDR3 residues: CASSPGVFDTQYF. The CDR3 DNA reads TGTGCCAGCAGTCCGGGGGTATTCGATACGCAGTATTTT.